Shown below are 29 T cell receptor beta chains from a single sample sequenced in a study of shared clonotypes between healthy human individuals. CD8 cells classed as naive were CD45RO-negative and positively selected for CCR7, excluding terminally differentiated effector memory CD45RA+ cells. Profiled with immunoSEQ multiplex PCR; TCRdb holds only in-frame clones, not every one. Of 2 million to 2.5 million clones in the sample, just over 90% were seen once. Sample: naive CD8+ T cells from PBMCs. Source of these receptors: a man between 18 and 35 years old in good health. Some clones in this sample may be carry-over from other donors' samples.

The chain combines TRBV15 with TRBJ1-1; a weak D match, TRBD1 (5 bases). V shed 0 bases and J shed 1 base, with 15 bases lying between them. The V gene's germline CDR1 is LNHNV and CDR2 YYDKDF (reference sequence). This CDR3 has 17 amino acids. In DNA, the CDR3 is TGTGCCACCAGCAGAGATGTGATTGGGAGGGGGAACACTGAAGCTTTCTTT. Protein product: CATSRDVIGRGNTEAFF.

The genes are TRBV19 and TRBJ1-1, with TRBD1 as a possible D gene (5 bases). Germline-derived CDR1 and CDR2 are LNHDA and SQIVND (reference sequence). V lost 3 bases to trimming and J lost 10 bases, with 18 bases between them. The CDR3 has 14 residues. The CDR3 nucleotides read TGTGCCAGTAGTATGCGAAGGGGAGATCGAGGAGCTTTCTTT. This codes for CASSMRRGDRGAFF. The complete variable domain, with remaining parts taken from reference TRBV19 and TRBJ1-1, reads DGGITQSPKYLFRKEGQNVTLSCEQNLNHDAMYWYRQDPGQGLRLIYYSQIVNDFQKGDIAEGYSVSREKKESFPLTVTSAQKNPTAFYLCASSMRRGDRGAFFGQGTRLTVV.

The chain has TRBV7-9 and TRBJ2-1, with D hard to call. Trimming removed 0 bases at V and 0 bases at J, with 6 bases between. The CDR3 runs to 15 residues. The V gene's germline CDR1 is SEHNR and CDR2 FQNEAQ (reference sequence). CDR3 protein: CASSLAWSSYNEQFF. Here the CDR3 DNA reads TGTGCCAGCAGCTTAGCATGGAGCTCCTACAATGAGCAGTTCTTC.

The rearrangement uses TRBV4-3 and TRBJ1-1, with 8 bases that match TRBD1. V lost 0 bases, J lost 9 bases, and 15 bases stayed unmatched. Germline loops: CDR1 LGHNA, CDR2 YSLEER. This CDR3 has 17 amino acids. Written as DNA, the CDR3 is TGCGCCAGCAGCCAAGATTTGAATAGGACAGGGACAAGTAAAGCTTTCTTT. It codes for CASSQDLNRTGTSKAFF.

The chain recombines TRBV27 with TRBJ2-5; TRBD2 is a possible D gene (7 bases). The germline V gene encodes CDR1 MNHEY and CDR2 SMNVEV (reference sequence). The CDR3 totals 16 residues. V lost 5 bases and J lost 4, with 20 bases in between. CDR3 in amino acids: CASSPVGGPWGETQYF. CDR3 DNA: TGTGCCAGCAGTCCGGTGGGGGGGCCCTGGGGAGAGACCCAGTACTTC.

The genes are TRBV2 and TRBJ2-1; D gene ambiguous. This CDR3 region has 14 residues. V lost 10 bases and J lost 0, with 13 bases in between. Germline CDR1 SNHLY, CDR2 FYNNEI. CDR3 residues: CATDTEISYNEQFF. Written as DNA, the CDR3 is TGTGCCACTGATACGGAAATCTCCTACAATGAGCAGTTCTTC.

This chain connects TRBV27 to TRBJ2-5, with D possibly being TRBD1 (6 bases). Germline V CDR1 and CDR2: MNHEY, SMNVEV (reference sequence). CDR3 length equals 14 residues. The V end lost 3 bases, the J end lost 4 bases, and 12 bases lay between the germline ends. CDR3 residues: CASSFRARGETQYF. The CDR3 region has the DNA TGTGCCAGCAGTTTCCGGGCCAGGGGAGAGACCCAGTACTTC.

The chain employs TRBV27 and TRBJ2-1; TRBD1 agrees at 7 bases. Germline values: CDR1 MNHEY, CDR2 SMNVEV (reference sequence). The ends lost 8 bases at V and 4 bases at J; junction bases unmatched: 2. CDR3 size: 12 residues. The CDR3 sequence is CASQGQYNEQFF. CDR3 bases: TGTGCCAGCCAGGGACAGTACAATGAGCAGTTCTTC.

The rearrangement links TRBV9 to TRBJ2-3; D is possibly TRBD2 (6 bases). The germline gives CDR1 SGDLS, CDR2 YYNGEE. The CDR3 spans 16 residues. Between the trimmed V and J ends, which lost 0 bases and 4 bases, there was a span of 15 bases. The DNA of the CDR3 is TGTGCCAGCAGCGTAGACAGACTAGTGGGCGCAGATACGCAGTATTTT. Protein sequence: CASSVDRLVGADTQYF.

The CDR3 region has the DNA TGTGCCAGCAGTCCGAGCGGGAGAAACGACAATGAGCAGTTCTTC. It codes for CASSPSGRNDNEQFF. The rearrangement uses TRBV27 and TRBJ2-1; TRBD2 matches at 8 bases. This CDR3 is 15 amino acids long. Germline values: CDR1 MNHEY, CDR2 SMNVEV (reference sequence). V trimming: 5 bases; J trimming: 5 bases; junction bases outside the gene matches: 8.

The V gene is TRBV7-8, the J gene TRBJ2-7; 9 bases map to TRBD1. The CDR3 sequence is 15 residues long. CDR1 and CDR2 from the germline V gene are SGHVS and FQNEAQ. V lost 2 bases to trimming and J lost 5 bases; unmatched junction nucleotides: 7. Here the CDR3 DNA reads TGTGCCAGCAGCTTAAGGGGCCGGGACAGGGACGAGCAGTACTTC. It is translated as CASSLRGRDRDEQYF.

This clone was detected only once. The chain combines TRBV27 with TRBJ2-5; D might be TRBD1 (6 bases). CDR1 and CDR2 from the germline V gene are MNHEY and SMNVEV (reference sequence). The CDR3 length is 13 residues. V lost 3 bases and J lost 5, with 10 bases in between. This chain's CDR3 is CASSFSGEETQYF. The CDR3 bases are TGTGCCAGCAGTTTTTCAGGGGAGGAGACCCAGTACTTC.

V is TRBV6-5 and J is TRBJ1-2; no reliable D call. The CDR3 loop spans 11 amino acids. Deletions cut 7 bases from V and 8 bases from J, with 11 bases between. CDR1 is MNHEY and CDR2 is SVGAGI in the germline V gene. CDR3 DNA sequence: TGTGCCAGCATCTACGGCGGGGGCTACACCTTC. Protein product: CASIYGGGYTF.

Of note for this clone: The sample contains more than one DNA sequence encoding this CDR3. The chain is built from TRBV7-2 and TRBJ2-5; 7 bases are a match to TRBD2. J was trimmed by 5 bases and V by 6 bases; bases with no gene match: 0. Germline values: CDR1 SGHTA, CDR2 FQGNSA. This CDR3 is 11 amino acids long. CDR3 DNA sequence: TGTGCCAGCAGGGGAGGGGAGACCCAGTACTTC. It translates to CASRGGETQYF.

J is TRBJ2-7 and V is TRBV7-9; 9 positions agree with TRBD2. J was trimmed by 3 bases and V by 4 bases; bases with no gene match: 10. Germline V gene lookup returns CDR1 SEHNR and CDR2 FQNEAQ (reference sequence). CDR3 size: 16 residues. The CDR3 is CASSSRGSGRSYEQYF. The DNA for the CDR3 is TGTGCCAGCAGCTCCCGGGGTAGCGGGAGAAGCTACGAGCAGTACTTC.

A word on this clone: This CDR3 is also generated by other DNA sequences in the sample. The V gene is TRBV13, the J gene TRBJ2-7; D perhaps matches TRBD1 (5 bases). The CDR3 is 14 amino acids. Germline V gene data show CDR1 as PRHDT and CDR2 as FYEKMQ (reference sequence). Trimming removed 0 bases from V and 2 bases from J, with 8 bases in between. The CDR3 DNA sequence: TGTGCCAGCAGCTTAGGAAGGGGTCCCTACGAGCAGTACTTC. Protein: CASSLGRGPYEQYF.

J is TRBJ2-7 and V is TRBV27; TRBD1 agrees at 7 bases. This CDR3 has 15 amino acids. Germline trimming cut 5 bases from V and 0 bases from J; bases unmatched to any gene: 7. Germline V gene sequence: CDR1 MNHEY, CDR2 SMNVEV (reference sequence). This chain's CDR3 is CASSTTGASSYEQYF. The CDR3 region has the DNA TGTGCCAGCAGTACAACAGGGGCCAGCTCCTACGAGCAGTACTTC.

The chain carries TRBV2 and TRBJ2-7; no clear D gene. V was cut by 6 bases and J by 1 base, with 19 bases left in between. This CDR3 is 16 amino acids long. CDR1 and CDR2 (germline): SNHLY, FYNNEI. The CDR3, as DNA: TGTGCCAGCAGGGGCCACCCGCAGATAGGTTCCTACGAGCAGTACTTC. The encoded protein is CASRGHPQIGSYEQYF.

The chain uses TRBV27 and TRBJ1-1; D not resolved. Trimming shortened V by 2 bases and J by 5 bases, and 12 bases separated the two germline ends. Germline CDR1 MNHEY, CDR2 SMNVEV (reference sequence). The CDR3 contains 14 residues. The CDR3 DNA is TGTGCCAGCAGTTTAAGGGTTTTGGGGACTGAAGCTTTCTTT. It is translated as CASSLRVLGTEAFF.

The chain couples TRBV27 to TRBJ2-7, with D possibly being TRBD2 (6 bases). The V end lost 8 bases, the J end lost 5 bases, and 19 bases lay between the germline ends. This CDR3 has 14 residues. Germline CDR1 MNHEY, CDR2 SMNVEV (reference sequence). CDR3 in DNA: TGTGCCAGCTCCAGGAGGGATACCTCGAACGAGCAGTACTTC. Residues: CASSRRDTSNEQYF.

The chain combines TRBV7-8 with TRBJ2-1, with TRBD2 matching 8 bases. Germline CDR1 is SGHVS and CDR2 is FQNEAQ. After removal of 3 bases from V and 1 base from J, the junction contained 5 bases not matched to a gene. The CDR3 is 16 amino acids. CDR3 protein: CASSFGAGGSYNEQFF. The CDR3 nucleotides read TGTGCCAGCAGCTTTGGGGCGGGAGGATCCTACAATGAGCAGTTCTTC.

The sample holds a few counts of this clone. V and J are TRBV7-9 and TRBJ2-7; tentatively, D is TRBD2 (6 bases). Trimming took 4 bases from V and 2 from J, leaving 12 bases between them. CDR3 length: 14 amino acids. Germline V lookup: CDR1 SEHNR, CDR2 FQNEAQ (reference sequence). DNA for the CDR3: TGTGCCAGCAGCTCGCCGGGAGCGGCCTACGAGCAGTACTTC. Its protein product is CASSSPGAAYEQYF.

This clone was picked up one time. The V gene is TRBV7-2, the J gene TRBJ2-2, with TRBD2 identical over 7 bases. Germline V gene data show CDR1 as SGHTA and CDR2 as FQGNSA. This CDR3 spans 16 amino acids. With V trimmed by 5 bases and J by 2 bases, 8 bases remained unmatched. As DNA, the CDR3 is TGTGCCAGCAGCCGCCCGGGGGGAGGTAACACCGGGGAGCTGTTTTTT. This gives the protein CASSRPGGGNTGELFF.

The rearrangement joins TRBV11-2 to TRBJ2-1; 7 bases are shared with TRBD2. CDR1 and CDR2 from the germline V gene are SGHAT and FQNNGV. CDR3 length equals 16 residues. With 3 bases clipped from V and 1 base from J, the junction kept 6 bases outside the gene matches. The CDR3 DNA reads TGTGCCAGCAGCTTCCCCCCGGGACTATCCTACAATGAGCAGTTCTTC. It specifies CASSFPPGLSYNEQFF. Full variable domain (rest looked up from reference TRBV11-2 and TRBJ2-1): EAGVAQSPRYKIIEKRQSVAFWCNPISGHATLYWYQQILGQGPKLLIQFQNNGVVDDSQLPKDRFSAERLKGVDSTLKIQPAKLEDSAVYLCASSFPPGLSYNEQFFGPGTRLTVL.

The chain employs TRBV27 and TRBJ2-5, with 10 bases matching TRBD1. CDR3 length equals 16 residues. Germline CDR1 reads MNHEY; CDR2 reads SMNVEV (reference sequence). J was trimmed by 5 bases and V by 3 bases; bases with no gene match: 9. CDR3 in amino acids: CASSFLRDRGWETQYF. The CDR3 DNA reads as TGTGCCAGCAGTTTCCTCCGGGACAGGGGCTGGGAGACCCAGTACTTC.

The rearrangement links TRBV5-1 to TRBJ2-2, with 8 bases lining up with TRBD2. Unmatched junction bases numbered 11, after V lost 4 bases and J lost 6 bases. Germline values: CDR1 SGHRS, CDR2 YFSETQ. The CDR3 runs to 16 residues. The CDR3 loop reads CASSPEYSGRAGELFF. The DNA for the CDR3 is TGCGCCAGCAGCCCCGAATACAGCGGGAGAGCCGGGGAGCTGTTTTTT.

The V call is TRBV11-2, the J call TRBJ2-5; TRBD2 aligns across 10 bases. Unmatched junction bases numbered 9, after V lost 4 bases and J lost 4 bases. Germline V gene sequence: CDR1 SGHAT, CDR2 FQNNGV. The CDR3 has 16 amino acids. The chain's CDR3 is CASSSFSSGSLETQYF. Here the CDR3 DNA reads TGTGCCAGCAGCTCATTCTCTAGCGGGAGCCTAGAGACCCAGTACTTC.

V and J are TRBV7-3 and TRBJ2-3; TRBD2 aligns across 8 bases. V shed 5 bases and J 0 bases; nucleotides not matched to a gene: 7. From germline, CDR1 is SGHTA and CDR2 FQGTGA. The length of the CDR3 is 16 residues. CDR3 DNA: TGTGCCAGCAGCGCTGGACTAGCCTTTAGCACAGATACGCAGTATTTT. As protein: CASSAGLAFSTDTQYF.

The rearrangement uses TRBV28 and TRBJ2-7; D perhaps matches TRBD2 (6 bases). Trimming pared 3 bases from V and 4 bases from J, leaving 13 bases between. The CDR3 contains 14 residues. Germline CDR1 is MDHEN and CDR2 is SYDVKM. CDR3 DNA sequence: TGTGCCAGCAGTTTCCCCCTGGGGAGGTACGAGCAGTACTTC. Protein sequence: CASSFPLGRYEQYF.